Listed here are 19 T cell receptor beta chains from one sample, sequenced in a study of CD8 T cells in ankylosing spondylitis. TCRdb redid the calling of the 5' RACE reads with MiXCR, one entry per CDR3 protein. The sample has 150,000 to 200,000 distinct CDR3 sequences; about 9.9% are singletons. What was sequenced was blood, either unsorted or a sorted T cell fraction (not recorded which). Receptor source: a male donor with ankylosing spondylitis or in good health (not recorded which).

The chain is built from TRBV12-3 or TRBV12-4 and TRBJ1-5, with 7 bases identical to TRBD1. J was trimmed by 9 bases and V by 7 bases; bases with no gene match: 9. This CDR3 is built from 13 residues. CDR3 nucleotide sequence: TGTGCCAGCAAGGCAGGGGGTACGAGGCCCCAGCATTTT. Translated: CASKAGGTRPQHF.

This clonotype was observed a few times. This sequence joins TRBV6-1 and TRBJ2-1, with TRBD1 identical over 7 bases. Germline loops: CDR1 MNHNS, CDR2 SASEGT. Trimming cost V 5 bases and J 5 bases; bases outside gene matches: 12. The CDR3 runs 16 residues. The CDR3 loop is CASSTNRGFPHNEQFF. CDR3 coding DNA: TGTGCCAGCAGTACAAACAGGGGTTTCCCCCACAATGAGCAGTTCTTC.

This clonotype was seen at least ten times. The chain carries TRBV4-3 and TRBJ2-7, with TRBD1 as a possible D gene (7 bases). V was cut by 0 bases and J by 0 bases, with 12 bases left in between. The germline CDR1 and CDR2 sequences are LGHNA and YSLEER. The CDR3 length is 16 residues. The CDR3 region is CASSQDWGDSSYEQYF. DNA of the CDR3: TGCGCCAGCAGCCAAGATTGGGGGGACAGCTCCTACGAGCAGTACTTC.

This chain uses TRBV6-2 or TRBV6-3 with TRBJ2-4; TRBD2 agrees at 10 bases. The CDR3 length is 14 residues. CDR1 and CDR2 from the germline V gene are MNHEY and SVGEGT. With 4 bases clipped from V and 6 bases from J, the junction kept 3 bases outside the gene matches. CDR3 loop: CASSSGTSANIQYF. The CDR3 DNA sequence: TGTGCCAGCAGTTCCGGGACTAGCGCAAACATTCAGTACTTC.

The J gene is TRBJ1-1, the V gene TRBV5-1; perhaps TRBD1 as D (5 bases). The CDR3 has 15 residues. Trimming took 0 bases from V and 1 from J, leaving 10 bases between them. The germline V gene encodes CDR1 SGHRS and CDR2 YFSETQ. This CDR3 reads CASSLAGHGNTEAFF. In nucleotides, the CDR3 is TGCGCCAGCAGCTTGGCCGGACACGGGAACACTGAAGCTTTCTTT.

This clonotype was seen at least ten times. The chain carries TRBV20-1 and TRBJ2-5; perhaps TRBD2 as D (5 bases). CDR3 length: 16 amino acids. The germline V gene has CDR1 DFQATT and CDR2 SNEGSKA (reference sequence). With 0 bases removed from V and 1 base from J, the gap between germline ends came to 15 bases. CDR3 sequence reads: CSARDDPREFQETQYF. The CDR3, as DNA: TGCAGTGCTAGAGATGATCCGAGGGAGTTCCAAGAGACCCAGTACTTC.

Ten or more counts support this clonotype. The chain recombines TRBV10-3 with TRBJ2-1; TRBD2 matches 15 bases. The CDR3 sequence is 16 residues long. The junction had 3 bases not matched to a gene; V was cut back by 2 bases and J by 7 bases. CDR1 is ENHRY and CDR2 is SYGVKD in the germline V gene. This CDR3 reads CAISEPGLAGGNEQFF. CDR3 bases: TGTGCCATCAGTGAGCCGGGACTAGCGGGAGGTAATGAGCAGTTCTTC.

CDR3 sequence (DNA): TGCAGTGCTAGCGGGGGGCCTTACAATGAGCAGTTCTTC. This encodes CSASGGPYNEQFF. The chain combines TRBV20-1 with TRBJ2-1; a possible D gene is TRBD2 (7 bases). The length of the CDR3 is 13 residues. V lost 3 bases, J lost 4 bases, and 10 bases lay in between. Germline CDR1 reads DFQATT; CDR2 reads SNEGSKA (reference sequence).

This chain joins TRBV7-9 and TRBJ2-1; 11 bases agree with TRBD2. V dropped 4 bases and J dropped 7; count of bases not matched to a gene: 6. Per the germline V gene, CDR1 is SEHNR and CDR2 is FQNEAQ (reference sequence). This CDR3 spans 15 amino acids. CDR3 amino acids: CASSSLAGVANEQFF. CDR3 bases: TGTGCCAGCAGCTCACTAGCGGGAGTGGCAAATGAGCAGTTCTTC. The variable domain in full, completed from reference TRBV7-9 and TRBJ2-1, reads DTGVSQNPRHKITKRGQNVTFRCDPISEHNRLYWYRQTLGQGPEFLTYFQNEAQLEKSRLLSDRFSAERPKGSFSTLEIQRTEQGDSAMYLCASSSLAGVANEQFFGPGTRLTVL.

In this sample, this clonotype turned up many times. The chain joins TRBV6-5 to TRBJ1-1; D is perhaps TRBD1 (5 bases). CDR3 length: 15 residues. V was pared by 0 bases and J by 0 bases, with 8 bases between. The germline V gene has CDR1 MNHEY and CDR2 SVGAGI. CDR3 residues: CASSYSWGLNTEAFF. The DNA for the CDR3 is TGTGCCAGCAGTTACTCATGGGGCCTGAACACTGAAGCTTTCTTT.

There are many counts of this clonotype. The chain couples TRBV5-5 to TRBJ1-1; D is undetermined. Germline V lookup: CDR1 SGHKS, CDR2 YYEKEE (reference sequence). This CDR3 has 15 amino acids. Trimming pared 0 bases from V and 2 bases from J, leaving 11 bases between. The CDR3 DNA reads as TGTGCCAGCAGCTTGGTAGCCGGACCCAACACTGAAGCTTTCTTT. Translated: CASSLVAGPNTEAFF.

This clonotype has at least ten counts. This chain links TRBV24-1 with TRBJ2-5; D unclear. Germline loops: CDR1 KGHDR, CDR2 SFDVKD. The V end was cut by 3 bases, the J end by 5 bases, with 6 bases between. The CDR3 sequence is 12 residues long. The CDR3 DNA reads TGTGCCACCAGTGATGACCTTGAGACCCAGTACTTC. This gives the protein CATSDDLETQYF.

This clonotype was recorded at least ten times. The chain joins TRBV5-1 to TRBJ2-2; maybe TRBD1 (6 bases). The CDR3 consists of 16 residues. The V and J ends lost 4 bases and 1 base respectively, with 14 bases between them. From germline, CDR1 is SGHRS and CDR2 YFSETQ. The CDR3, as DNA: TGCGCCAGCAGCCTAGGACAGCTTTTGAACACCGGGGAGCTGTTTTTT. Its protein product is CASSLGQLLNTGELFF.

The gene calls are TRBV7-9 and TRBJ2-1, with 10 bases identical to TRBD2. CDR1 SEHNR and CDR2 FQNEAQ come from the germline V gene (reference sequence). Trimming took 3 bases from V and 8 from J; bases not matched to a gene: 7. The CDR3 has 15 residues. For the CDR3, the DNA is TGTGCCAGCAGCTTCCCTAGCGGGAGTGATTATGAGCAGTTCTTC. As protein: CASSFPSGSDYEQFF.

Only a few counts were recorded for this clonotype. The chain links TRBV6-5 to TRBJ2-7; 7 bases align to TRBD1. The CDR3 has 11 residues. The V gene's germline CDR1 is MNHEY and CDR2 SVGAGI. V was clipped by 5 bases and J by 6 bases; unmatched bases: 1. The CDR3 nucleotides read TGTGCCAGCAGTCGGGACAGCGAGCAGTACTTC. Protein sequence: CASSRDSEQYF.

This clonotype was counted many times. This chain joins TRBV2 and TRBJ2-6; D gene unclear. This CDR3 is built from 13 residues. Trimming removed 4 bases from V and 0 bases from J, with 1 base in between. CDR1 SNHLY and CDR2 FYNNEI come from the germline V gene. The CDR3 DNA reads as TGTGCCAGCAGTGGCTCTGGGGCCAACGTCCTGACTTTC. Translation: CASSGSGANVLTF. Looking up the rest from reference TRBV2 and TRBJ2-6 gives the full variable domain: EPEVTQTPSHQVTQMGQEVILRCVPISNHLYFYWYRQILGQKVEFLVSFYNNEISEKSEIFDDQFSVERPDGSNFTLKIRSTKLEDSAMYFCASSGSGANVLTFGAGSRLTVL.

Here the CDR3 reads CASSLAGGSYYEQYF. The CDR3 DNA reads TGTGCCAGCAGTTTGGCGGGAGGCTCCTACTACGAGCAGTACTTC. The genes are TRBV12-3 or TRBV12-4 and TRBJ2-7; 8 bases map to TRBD2. Trimming took 3 bases from V and 3 from J; bases not matched to a gene: 7. The CDR3 runs 15 residues.

This clonotype was observed at least ten times. The CDR3: CSAGDRGSYNEQFF. As DNA, the CDR3 is TGCAGCGCCGGGGACAGGGGGTCCTACAATGAGCAGTTCTTC. The chain links TRBV29-1 to TRBJ2-1; the match to TRBD1 covers 11 bases. CDR1 and CDR2 from the germline V gene are SQVTM and ANQGSEA. This CDR3 is built from 14 residues. With V trimmed by 7 bases and J by 1 base, 3 bases remained unmatched.

This clonotype was detected only a few times. The V call is TRBV5-1, the J call TRBJ2-6; D is perhaps TRBD1 (6 bases). Germline assignment: CDR1 SGHRS and CDR2 YFSETQ. The CDR3 is 18 amino acids. The V and J ends lost 4 bases and 3 bases respectively, with 20 bases between them. The CDR3 region is CASSATLQGSVGANVLTF. The CDR3 nucleotides are TGCGCCAGCAGCGCAACCCTACAGGGCTCTGTTGGGGCCAACGTCCTGACTTTC.